This T cell receptor beta chain was found in a study of CD8 T cells in Susac syndrome. Study as a whole: When their blood was taken, patients with Susac syndrome were therapy-naive, taking corticosteroids, or taking intravenous immunoglobulin alone.

Roughly 0.45 to 1 ug RNA was reverse transcribed with random hexamers. TCRdb fed the immunoSEQ multiplex PCR reads into MiXCR, producing one record per CDR3 protein. Of about 110,000 distinct CDR3 sequences listed, approximately 93% are singletons. The V end was cut by 6 bases, the J end by 2 bases, with 11 bases between. CDR1 is SGHRS, CDR2 YFSETQ, per germline. The CDR3 has 13 residues. The chain employs TRBV5-1 and TRBJ2-5, with D tentatively TRBD2 (7 bases). This clonotype originated in a human donor with Susac syndrome. The sample taken for sequencing was CD8+ T cells from PBMCs. CDR3: CASKGGPQETQYF. CDR3 coding DNA: TGCGCCAGCAAGGGGGGGCCTCAAGAGACCCAGTACTTC.